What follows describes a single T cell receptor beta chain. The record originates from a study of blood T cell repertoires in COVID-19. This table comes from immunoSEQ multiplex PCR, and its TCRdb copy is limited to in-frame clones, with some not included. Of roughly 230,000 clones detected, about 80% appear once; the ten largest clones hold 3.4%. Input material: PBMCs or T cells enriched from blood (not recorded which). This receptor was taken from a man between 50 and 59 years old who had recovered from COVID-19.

The CDR3 sequence is CASSLGLDTGELFF. The CDR3 coding sequence is TGTGCCAGCAGCTTAGGACTGGATACCGGGGAGCTGTTTTTT. The chain couples TRBV7-9 to TRBJ2-2; no clear D gene. CDR1 is SEHNR, CDR2 FQNEAQ, per germline (reference sequence). V was pared by 1 base and J by 5 bases, with 8 bases between. This CDR3 region has 14 residues.